Included here is one T cell receptor beta chain sequence, with context. This clonotype was detected only a few times. It has no known antigen specificity. No per-base quality is available; no much larger clone lies one base away. Bulk unsorted tissue served as the source for RNA extraction, and RNA quality was assessed using a NanoDrop ND-1000 and an Agilent 2100. For the normal lung samples, distant non-tumor tissue was collected more than 3 cm away from the tumor edge. Newly diagnosed lung cancer patients without prior chemotherapy who had been admitted for thoracic surgery in China between August and November 2014 were enrolled as donors. Patients who had received previous radiotherapy or chemotherapy, or who had another concurrent cancer, were excluded from the study. Pieces of surgical tissue measuring roughly 1-2.3 cm3 were kept in RNAlater solution and stored at -80 degrees C until use. This sample stems from a study of tumor and adjacent non-tumor tissue in lung cancer (dated by TCRdb to 2016 to 2019). For the wider study: Of the cohort, about 11 patients had adenocarcinoma, 2 had squamous cell carcinoma and 1 had small cell lung cancer. Among the approximately 15 patients, ages ranged from roughly 30 to 85 years, some ten were men and 5 were women, and disease was TNM stage I to III. Sequencing produced about 130,000,000 productive TCRbeta reads in total, an average of approximately 4.5 million reads per sample. The study compared bulk TCRbeta repertoires from lung tumor tissue and matched distant non-tumor lung tissue of some 15 lung cancer patients. TCRbeta CDR3 sequencing was performed on 25 to 35 paired specimens, with one tumor sample and one normal lung sample collected per patient. What the authors observed across the whole study: Peripheral blood was not sequenced, so blood TCRbeta repertoires were not examined in the lung cancer patients of the study. Significantly higher TCR diversity was found in younger patients, and higher tumor TCR diversity was associated with shorter overall and disease-free survival. Tumor tissue showed significantly greater TCR diversity (inverse Simpson) than normal lung tissue (about 400 vs 180, P = 0.0075, Mann-Whitney U test). Neither the sequencing platform nor unique molecular identifiers are named or mentioned anywhere in the methods. With only around 15 patients in the cohort, the authors noted that larger samples and more detailed clinical data are needed. In normal lung, the top 100 clones accounted for a significantly larger cumulative share of the repertoire than in tumor tissue.

The library was obtained by multiplex PCR. Sequencing used an Illumina HiSeq 2500. TCRbeta libraries were built by three rounds of nested PCR using primers (Table S4), following protocols modified from ARM-PCR. Before sequencing, PCR products of 200-500 bp were excised from the gel and purified with the QIAquick gel extraction kit. Concerning the study's data processing: Trimmomatic was used to clean the reads, FLASH was used to merge the reads into complete CDR3 sequences, and MiTCR was used to assign the reads to V(D)J germline segments. Clonal diversity was computed as the inverse Simpson's index with VDJtools. Productive reads were defined as in-frame sequences without a premature stop codon. The raw public reads went through TCRdb reprocessing: fastp at Q25, MiXCR clone calling, in-frame beta chains kept. Entries are consolidated by CDR3 protein sequence, retaining the most common genes and DNA. The V and J calls and clone size come from TCRdb's table, not from the authors' own analysis. The sample contains tens of thousands of distinct CDR3 sequences, 80% to 90% of them found a single time. Clones ranked in the top ten supply roughly half of the sample.

Deletion took 7 bases off V and 0 bases off J, with a span of 16 bases between the germline ends. CDR1 and CDR2 (MDHEN, SYDVKM) derive from the germline V gene. The CDR3 holds 17 amino acids from the cysteine to the phenylalanine. The kept DNA is CDR3 alone, 51 bases in frame from the first base. This clonotype was sampled from a man between 60 and 70 years old with non-small cell lung cancer. Recombination connected TRBV28 to TRBJ1-6; the D gene is not confidently resolved. What was sequenced was distant non-tumor lung tissue. The bases are TGTGCCAGCACCACGTCAGGACCCAGCTCCTATAATTCACCCCTCCACTTT. Translation gives CASTTSGPSSYNSPLHF.